This T cell receptor (beta chain) was sequenced in a study of CD8+CD57+ T cells in acquired aplastic anemia. For the study at large: Sorting CD4+ and CD8+ cells gave DNA averaging around 3 ug. Findings and caveats of the study: Between patients and controls, CD8+ Simpson's diversity did not vary significantly.

This clonotype was observed many times. Its target is not known. This CDR3 comprises 16 residues. CDR1 and CDR2 (germline): WSHSY, SAAADI. V gave up 4 bases and J gave up 5 bases; unmatched junction bases: 5. CDR3 and TCR beta VDJ profiling relied on genomic DNA as the template. TCRdb fed the reads into MiXCR, producing one record per CDR3 protein. The table lists 200,000 or so distinct CDR3 sequences, roughly half of them singletons. Sequencing involved patients with CD8+CD57+ cell expansion previously shown by flow cytometry. The receptor comes from a human donor with aplastic anemia. The chain couples TRBV10-2 to TRBJ2-3, with 14 bases matching TRBD2. Material for sequencing was sorted CD4+, CD8+, or CD8+CD57+ T cells (not recorded which) from PBMCs. Written as DNA, the CDR3 is TGCGCCAGCAGTGGGGGACTAGCGGGAGTACTAGATACGCAGTATTTT. Its translation is CASSGGLAGVLDTQYF.